This T cell receptor (beta chain) was found in a study of blood T cells in healthy people across ages. The CDR3 extends over 11 amino acids. V lost 2 bases, J lost 10 bases, and 11 bases lay in between. The V gene's germline CDR1 is DFQATT and CDR2 SNEGSKA (reference sequence). Whole-study findings and limits: TCR beta diversity, measured per million T cells, fell in a roughly linear way with age.

A sample-barcoded 5' primer and a J-beta primer mix were used in a second PCR of about 7 to 12 cycles. TCRdb reprocessed the 5' RACE reads via MiXCR and lists one record per CDR3 protein. The data hold fewer than 2,000,000 distinct CDR3 sequences, with roughly two fifths observed a single time. Aged about 6 to 95, donors were systemically healthy Caucasians from Russia. PBMCs, at least 6.5 million per sample, were isolated. This clonotype was seen only a few times. Its antigen is currently unknown. This clonotype was obtained from a human donor in good health. This rearrangement joins TRBV20-1 to TRBJ1-1; D is uncertain. What was sequenced was blood. The CDR3 loop reads CSARLAETAFF. The CDR3 DNA reads TGCAGTGCTAGATTAGCAGAGACAGCTTTCTTT.